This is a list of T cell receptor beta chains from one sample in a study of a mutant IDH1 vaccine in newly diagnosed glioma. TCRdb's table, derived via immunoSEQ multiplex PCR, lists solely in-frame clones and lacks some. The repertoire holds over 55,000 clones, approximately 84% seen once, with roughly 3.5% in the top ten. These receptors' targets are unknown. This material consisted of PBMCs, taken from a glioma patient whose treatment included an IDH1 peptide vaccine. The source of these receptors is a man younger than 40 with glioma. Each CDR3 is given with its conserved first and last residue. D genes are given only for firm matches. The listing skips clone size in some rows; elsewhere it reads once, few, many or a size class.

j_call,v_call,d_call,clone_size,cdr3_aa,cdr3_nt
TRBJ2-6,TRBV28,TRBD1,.,CASSPSGGQATSGANVLTF,TGTGCCAGCAGCCCCTCCGGGGGACAGGCCACCTCTGGGGCCAACGTCCTGACTTTC
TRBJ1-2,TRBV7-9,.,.,CASSQGQGLIF,TGTGCCAGCAGCCAGGGACAAGGGCTCATCTTC
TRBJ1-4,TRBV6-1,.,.,CASSETGQEKLFF,TGTGCCAGCAGTGAAACAGGGCAAGAAAAACTGTTTTTT
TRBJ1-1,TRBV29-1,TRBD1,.,CSSYSGGTEAFF,TGCAGCTCCTATTCAGGGGGCACTGAAGCTTTCTTT
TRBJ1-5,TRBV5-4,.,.,CASSWDGRNQPQHF,TGTGCCAGCAGCTGGGACGGAAGGAATCAGCCCCAGCATTTT
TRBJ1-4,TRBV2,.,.,CASSEQGYEKLFF,TGTGCCAGCAGTGAACAGGGTTATGAAAAACTGTTTTTT
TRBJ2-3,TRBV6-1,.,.,CATHRGALTDTQYF,TGTGCCACCCACCGGGGGGCGCTGACAGATACGCAGTATTTT
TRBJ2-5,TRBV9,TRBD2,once,CASSVAGGETQYF,TGTGCCAGCAGCGTAGCGGGAGGAGAGACCCAGTACTTC
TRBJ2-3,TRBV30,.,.,CAWSTIEDTQYF,TGTGCCTGGAGTACCATAGAAGATACGCAGTATTTT
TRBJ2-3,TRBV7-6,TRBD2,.,CASSLRGLAGGTSTDTQYF,TGTGCCAGCAGCCTCCGGGGACTAGCGGGAGGTACAAGCACAGATACGCAGTATTTT
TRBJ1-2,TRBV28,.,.,CASSASGNGYTF,TGTGCCAGCAGTGCATCCGGGAATGGCTACACCTTC
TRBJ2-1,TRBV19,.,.,CASSIRLAGSPNEQFF,TGTGCCAGTAGTATACGTTTGGCGGGATCCCCAAATGAGCAGTTCTTC
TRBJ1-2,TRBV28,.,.,CASRPVGVPYGYTF,TGTGCCAGCAGACCCGTCGGGGTCCCCTATGGCTACACCTTC
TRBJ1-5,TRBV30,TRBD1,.,CAWSEWTGDRRKDDQPQHF,TGTGCCTGGAGTGAATGGACAGGGGATCGTCGGAAGGATGATCAGCCCCAGCATTTT
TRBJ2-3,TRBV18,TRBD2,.,CASSPRAGDTDTQYF,TGTGCCAGCTCACCCCGAGCGGGAGATACAGATACGCAGTATTTT
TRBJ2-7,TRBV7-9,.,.,CASSALGYEQYF,TGTGCCAGCAGCGCCCTAGGCTACGAGCAGTACTTC
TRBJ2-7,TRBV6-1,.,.,CASPPPPEQYF,TGTGCCAGCCCCCCCCCACCCGAGCAGTACTTC
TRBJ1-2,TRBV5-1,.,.,CASTPMDGNYGYTF,TGCGCCAGCACCCCTATGGACGGGAACTATGGCTACACCTTC